The rows below give T cell receptor gamma chains drawn from one sample of a study of human gamma delta and Vdelta1 T cells. TCRdb processed the PCR reads again with the CATT caller. The sample holds hundreds of gamma-chain clones, about 4% seen once. Material: differentiated CD27- Vdelta1 gamma-delta T cells from blood. These receptors originate from a human donor in good health. The CDR3 runs from the conserved cysteine through the conserved F or W. The order of the fields is J gene, clone size, V gene, CDR3 DNA, CDR3 protein. Clone size appears in some rows only: once, few, many, or a class for an expanded clone.

j_gene: TRGJ1/TRGJ2
abundance: few
v_gene: TRGV3
CDR3nt: TGTGCCACCTGGGACATTAATAAACTCTTT
CDR3aa: CATWDINKLF

j_gene: TRGJ1/TRGJ2
abundance: medium-sized
v_gene: TRGV5
CDR3nt: TGTGCCACCTGGGACACGAATTATTATAAGAAACTCTTT
CDR3aa: CATWDTNYYKKLF

j_gene: TRGJ1/TRGJ2
abundance: -
v_gene: TRGV9
CDR3nt: TGTGCCTTGTGGGAGACTTTGTGTTATTATAAGAAACTCTTT
CDR3aa: CALWETLCYYKKLF

j_gene: TRGJ1/TRGJ2
abundance: -
v_gene: TRGV9
CDR3nt: TGTGCCGGGGGGCAGGTTGGCAAGAAACTCTTT
CDR3aa: CAGGQVGKKLF

j_gene: TRGJ1/TRGJ2
abundance: -
v_gene: TRGV9
CDR3nt: TGTGCCGGGGGTTATGTTGGCAAGAAACTCTTT
CDR3aa: CAGGYVGKKLF

j_gene: TRGJP
abundance: large
v_gene: TRGV9
CDR3nt: TGTGCCTTGTGGGAGGTGCGGGAGTTGGGCAAAAAAAACAAGGTCTTT
CDR3aa: CALWEVRELGKKNKVF

j_gene: TRGJ1/TRGJ2
abundance: few
v_gene: TRGV9
CDR3nt: TGTGCCTTGTGGGAGCCCGACTGCCTGAGGCATTATAAGAAACTCTTT
CDR3aa: CALWEPDCLRHYKKLF

j_gene: TRGJ1/TRGJ2
abundance: medium-sized
v_gene: TRGV5
CDR3nt: TGTGCCACCTGGGACGGGCCTAGGAATTATTATAAGAAACTCTTT
CDR3aa: CATWDGPRNYYKKLF

j_gene: TRGJ1/TRGJ2
abundance: medium-sized
v_gene: TRGV9
CDR3nt: TGTGCCGGGGGGGATGTTGGCAAGAAACTCTTT
CDR3aa: CAGGDVGKKLF

j_gene: TRGJP
abundance: few
v_gene: TRGV9
CDR3nt: TGTGCCTTGTGGGAGGTGCGGGAGGTGGGCAAAAAAAACAAGCTCTTT
CDR3aa: CALWEVREVGKKNKLF

j_gene: TRGJ1/TRGJ2
abundance: hyperexpanded
v_gene: TRGV5
CDR3nt: TGTGCCACCTGGGAGAAGCCAGGGCATAAGAAACTCTTT
CDR3aa: CATWEKPGHKKLF

j_gene: TRGJP1
abundance: large
v_gene: TRGV8
CDR3nt: TGTGCCACCTGGGATACCACTGGTTGGTTCAAGATATTT
CDR3aa: CATWDTTGWFKIF

j_gene: TRGJ1/TRGJ2
abundance: medium-sized
v_gene: TRGV9
CDR3nt: TGTGCCTTGTGGGAGGTGCAATATAAGAAACTCTTT
CDR3aa: CALWEVQYKKLF

j_gene: TRGJP
abundance: few
v_gene: TRGV9
CDR3nt: TGTGCCTTGTGGGAGGTGCGGTTGTTGGGCAAAAAAAACAAGCTCTTT
CDR3aa: CALWEVRLLGKKNKLF

j_gene: TRGJP1
abundance: large
v_gene: TRGV5
CDR3nt: TGTGCCACCTGGGCCTTCACTGGTTGGTTCAAGATATTT
CDR3aa: CATWAFTGWFKIF

j_gene: TRGJ1/TRGJ2
abundance: few
v_gene: TRGV9
CDR3nt: TGTGCCTGGGGAAAGGTTGGCAAGAAACTCTTT
CDR3aa: CAWGKVGKKLF

j_gene: TRGJ1/TRGJ2
abundance: large
v_gene: TRGV9
CDR3nt: TGTGCCGGGTGGGAGGTTGGCAAGAAACTCTTT
CDR3aa: CAGWEVGKKLF

j_gene: TRGJ1/TRGJ2
abundance: few
v_gene: TRGV8
CDR3nt: TGTGCCACCTGGGATAGTCGGCATTATTATAAGAAACTCTTT
CDR3aa: CATWDSRHYYKKLF

j_gene: TRGJ1/TRGJ2
abundance: -
v_gene: TRGV9
CDR3nt: TGTGCCGTGTGGTATGTTGGCAAGAAACTCTTT
CDR3aa: CAVWYVGKKLF

j_gene: TRGJ1/TRGJ2
abundance: few
v_gene: TRGV9
CDR3nt: TGTGCCTTGTGGGGGCCCGGCCGCCTGATGCATTATAAGAAACTCTTT
CDR3aa: CALWGPGRLMHYKKLF

j_gene: TRGJ1/TRGJ2
abundance: few
v_gene: TRGV9
CDR3nt: TGTGCCGGGTGGGAGGTTGGCTCGAAACTCTTT
CDR3aa: CAGWEVGSKLF

j_gene: TRGJ1/TRGJ2
abundance: -
v_gene: TRGV2
CDR3nt: TGTGCCACCTGGGACGGGAATTATTATAAGAAACTCTTT
CDR3aa: CATWDGNYYKKLF

j_gene: TRGJ1/TRGJ2
abundance: -
v_gene: TRGV9
CDR3nt: TGTGCCTTGTGGGAGGTGCGGGAGTTGGGCAAGAAACTCTTT
CDR3aa: CALWEVRELGKKLF

j_gene: TRGJP
abundance: -
v_gene: TRGV9
CDR3nt: TGTGCCTGGTGGGAGGCGAACCAAGAGTTGGGCAAAAAAAACAAGGTCTTT
CDR3aa: CAWWEANQELGKKNKVF

j_gene: TRGJ1/TRGJ2
abundance: few
v_gene: TRGV8
CDR3nt: TGTGCCACCTGGGATATTGAGAATTATTATAAGAAACTCTTT
CDR3aa: CATWDIENYYKKLF

j_gene: TRGJ1/TRGJ2
abundance: medium-sized
v_gene: TRGV8
CDR3nt: TGTGCCACCAGGGCTAAGAAACTCTTT
CDR3aa: CATRAKKLF

j_gene: TRGJ1/TRGJ2
abundance: few
v_gene: TRGV3
CDR3nt: TGTGCCACCTGGGACAGGCGACGGTTAAAGAAACTCTTT
CDR3aa: CATWDRRRLKKLF

j_gene: TRGJP
abundance: -
v_gene: TRGV9
CDR3nt: TGTGCCTTGTGGGAGGTGCGGGTGTTGGGCAAAAAAAACAAGCTCTTT
CDR3aa: CALWEVRVLGKKNKLF

j_gene: TRGJP
abundance: hyperexpanded
v_gene: TRGV9
CDR3nt: TGTGCCTTGTGGGAGGTGCGGGAGTTGGGCAAAAAAATCAAGGTATTT
CDR3aa: CALWEVRELGKKIKVF

j_gene: TRGJ1/TRGJ2
abundance: few
v_gene: TRGV9
CDR3nt: TGTGCCTTGTGGGAGGTGCGGGAGGTGTGGAAAAAAAAAAAGCTCTTT
CDR3aa: CALWEVREVWKKKKLF

j_gene: TRGJ1/TRGJ2
abundance: -
v_gene: TRGV4
CDR3nt: TGTGCCACCTGGGACGGGCAGTATTATAAGAAACTCTTT
CDR3aa: CATWDGQYYKKLF

j_gene: TRGJ1/TRGJ2
abundance: -
v_gene: TRGV9
CDR3nt: TGTGCCTTGTGGGAGCCCGACCTCCTGGGCCATTATAAGAAACTCTTT
CDR3aa: CALWEPDLLGHYKKLF

j_gene: TRGJP
abundance: medium-sized
v_gene: TRGV9
CDR3nt: TGTGCCTTGTGGGAGGTGCAAGAGTTGGGCAAAAAAATCAAGGTATTT
CDR3aa: CALWEVQELGKKIKVF

j_gene: TRGJ1/TRGJ2
abundance: -
v_gene: TRGV9
CDR3nt: TGTGCCGTGTGGGACACTCTGGGTTATTATAAGAAACTCTTT
CDR3aa: CAVWDTLGYYKKLF

j_gene: TRGJP
abundance: -
v_gene: TRGV9
CDR3nt: TGTGCCTTGTGGGAGGTGATCCCCCAAGAGTTGGGCAAAAAAATCAAGGTATTT
CDR3aa: CALWEVIPQELGKKIKVF

j_gene: TRGJ1/TRGJ2
abundance: large
v_gene: TRGV5
CDR3nt: TGTGCCACCTGGGACAGCCTTTATTATAAGAAACTCTTT
CDR3aa: CATWDSLYYKKLF

j_gene: TRGJP
abundance: few
v_gene: TRGV9
CDR3nt: TGTGCCTTGTGGGAGGTGCGGGAGGTTTGCAAAAAAAAAAAGGTCTTT
CDR3aa: CALWEVREVCKKKKVF

j_gene: TRGJ1/TRGJ2
abundance: -
v_gene: TRGV5
CDR3nt: TGTGCCACCTGGGAGAAGGCAGGGCATAACAAACTATTT
CDR3aa: CATWEKAGHNKLF

j_gene: TRGJ1/TRGJ2
abundance: few
v_gene: TRGV9
CDR3nt: TGTGCCTTGTGGGAGGTGCGGGAGTTGTGCAAAAAAAACAAGCTCTTT
CDR3aa: CALWEVRELCKKNKLF

j_gene: TRGJ1/TRGJ2
abundance: medium-sized
v_gene: TRGV5
CDR3nt: TGTGCCACCTTTGAGAAGCCAGGGCATAAGAAACTCTTT
CDR3aa: CATFEKPGHKKLF

j_gene: TRGJ1/TRGJ2
abundance: -
v_gene: TRGV9
CDR3nt: TGTGCCTGCCAAAGTGGCTTTTATTATAAGAAACTCTTT
CDR3aa: CACQSGFYYKKLF

j_gene: TRGJ1/TRGJ2
abundance: -
v_gene: TRGV9
CDR3nt: TGTGCCTTGTGGGAGGTGCGGGAGTTGCGCAAAAAAAACAAGCTCTTT
CDR3aa: CALWEVRELRKKNKLF

j_gene: TRGJ1/TRGJ2
abundance: few
v_gene: TRGV5
CDR3nt: TGTGCCACCTGGTTGAAGGCAGGGCATAAGAAACTCTTT
CDR3aa: CATWLKAGHKKLF

j_gene: TRGJ1/TRGJ2
abundance: -
v_gene: TRGV9
CDR3nt: TGTGCCTTGTGGGAGGTGCGGGAGTTGGGCAAAGAAAACAAGCTCTTT
CDR3aa: CALWEVRELGKENKLF

j_gene: TRGJ1/TRGJ2
abundance: medium-sized
v_gene: TRGV5
CDR3nt: TGTGCCACCTGGGACAGGCCGGGGAAGGGTGATTATAAGAAACTCTTT
CDR3aa: CATWDRPGKGDYKKLF

j_gene: TRGJP1
abundance: large
v_gene: TRGV9
CDR3nt: TGTGCCTTGTGGGAGCCCCATACCACTGGTTGGTTCAAGATATTT
CDR3aa: CALWEPHTTGWFKIF

j_gene: TRGJ1/TRGJ2
abundance: few
v_gene: TRGV8
CDR3nt: TGTGCCACCTGGGATAGTTCTTATTATAAGAAACTCTTT
CDR3aa: CATWDSSYYKKLF

j_gene: TRGJ1/TRGJ2
abundance: -
v_gene: TRGV8
CDR3nt: TGTGCCACCTGGGAGTATTATAAGAAACTCTTT
CDR3aa: CATWEYYKKLF

j_gene: TRGJ1/TRGJ2
abundance: few
v_gene: TRGV9
CDR3nt: TGTGCCTGGTGGGAGGTTGGCCGGAAACTCTTT
CDR3aa: CAWWEVGRKLF

j_gene: TRGJ1/TRGJ2
abundance: -
v_gene: TRGV9
CDR3nt: TGTGCCTTGTGGGAGGTGCGGGAGGTGGGTAAAAAAAAAAAGCTCTTT
CDR3aa: CALWEVREVGKKKKLF

j_gene: TRGJ1/TRGJ2
abundance: few
v_gene: TRGV5
CDR3nt: TGTGCCACCTGGGAGAAGCCGGGGCATAAGAAACTATTT
CDR3aa: CATWEKPGHKKLF

j_gene: TRGJ1/TRGJ2
abundance: hyperexpanded
v_gene: TRGV9
CDR3nt: TGTGCCTTGTGGGAGCCCGACCGCCTGATCCATTATAAGAAACTCTTT
CDR3aa: CALWEPDRLIHYKKLF

j_gene: TRGJ1/TRGJ2
abundance: -
v_gene: TRGV5
CDR3nt: TGTGCCACCTGGGATAAGGTTGGTCATAAGAAACTCTTT
CDR3aa: CATWDKVGHKKLF